Below, one TCR beta chain is given with its context. Its cognate antigen is unknown. This CDR3 spans 13 amino acids. In germline, CDR1 is LNHDA, CDR2 SQIVND (reference sequence). With V trimmed by 3 bases and J by 10 bases, 1 base remained unmatched. The entry originates in a study of OX40 agonist ivuxolimab in advanced cancers. Overall study: Ivuxolimab, which patients received intravenously every 2 weeks, was dosed at 0.01 to 10 mg/kg. Findings and caveats of the study: Relative to CD4+, CD8+ T cells held more expanded clones on average.

Measured with immunoSEQ multiplex PCR; TCRdb has only the in-frame clones, and not every one. Of nearly 25,000 clones in the sample, roughly 75% were seen once. The sequence was obtained from an adult with an advanced solid tumor such as melanoma, head and neck, liver or kidney cancer. V and J are TRBV19 and TRBJ1-6, with 9 bases identical to TRBD1. Here the sequenced sample was CD4+ or CD8+ T cells sorted from blood, taken in a trial of the OX40 agonist ivuxolimab. CDR3 in DNA: TGTGCCAGTAGTATGACAGGGGGATCACCCCTCCACTTT. Its translation is CASSMTGGSPLHF.